This T cell receptor (beta chain) stems from a study of T cell repertoires in cytomegalovirus infection. Background on the study: In public TCR beta signatures, there were indications of both CMV infection and matching HLA type.

On this clonotype: What it recognizes is unknown.

Whole-study findings and limits: Individuals carrying CMV plus the relevant HLA were identified by cumulative frequency of public TCR beta families. CMV-specific TCR beta clonotypes restricted by HLA-C dominated the ex vivo response.

TCRdb itself ran the reads through MiXCR, one entry per CDR3 protein. The sample comprises some 150,000 distinct CDR3 sequences, around 24% of which are singletons, and roughly 11% rests with the top ten. V shed 6 bases and J shed 9 bases, with 21 bases lying between them. Germline V gene data show CDR1 as MNHEY and CDR2 as SMNVEV (reference sequence). This CDR3 has 16 amino acids. The J gene is TRBJ1-6, the V gene TRBV27, with D uncertain. This receptor was obtained from a human donor in good health (CMV status not recorded). Some clones in this sample may be carry-over from other donors' samples. The specimen sequenced was PBMCs. The CDR3 here is CASSRIADLKGSPLHF. DNA for the CDR3: TGTGCCAGCAGCCGGATCGCGGATTTAAAGGGTTCACCCCTCCACTTT.